One and the same sample provided the 9 T cell receptor beta chains below, sequenced in a study of radiation and T cells in renal cell carcinoma (dated by TCRdb to about 2020). What the time point label conveys for this sample: baseline pretreatment blood. This sample's treatment or condition label indicates: 15 Gy SBRT to primary tumor, nephrectomy 4 weeks later. Libraries were prepared through the immunoSEQ multiplex PCR assay. TCRdb took over this immuneACCESS table, retaining in-frame rearrangements with V and J assigned. Such tables are incomplete; in checked studies, under half of the missing clones stem from an unresolved V gene, and the remainder is unexplained. For this sample the table gives tens of thousands of clones, of which 65% to 85% were detected only once. The ten largest clones represent almost 6.5% of the sample. The source material was blood, sampled from a patient whose treatment included radiotherapy and nephrectomy. The receptors here all came from a man aged 55 to 70 with renal cell carcinoma.

The chain joins TRBV27 to TRBJ2-4; D possibly corresponds to TRBD1 (6 bases). Germline V gene lookup returns CDR1 MNHEY and CDR2 SMNVEV (reference sequence). This CDR3 region has 13 residues. Trimming pared 4 bases from V and 9 bases from J, leaving 13 bases between. The CDR3 DNA is TGTGCCAGCAGTTCCCAGGGGTGGGGCATTCAGTACTTC. Residues: CASSSQGWGIQYF.

The rearrangement joins TRBV28 to TRBJ1-5; possible D gene TRBD1, 5 bases. V lost 7 bases, J lost 6 bases, and 16 bases lay in between. The CDR3 totals 14 residues. Germline loops: CDR1 MDHEN, CDR2 SYDVKM. The CDR3 spells CASIPQAGGQPQHF. The DNA for the CDR3 is TGTGCCAGCATTCCTCAGGCTGGGGGTCAGCCCCAGCATTTT.

This chain connects TRBV5-1 to TRBJ2-5; 7 bases line up with TRBD1. V lost 2 bases to trimming and J lost 2 bases; unmatched junction nucleotides: 3. The CDR3 has 14 residues. CDR1 is SGHRS and CDR2 is YFSETQ in the germline V gene. CDR3 region: CASSFTGAQETQYF. CDR3 in DNA: TGCGCCAGCAGCTTTACAGGGGCACAAGAGACCCAGTACTTC.

The CDR3 is CASSHGTSGRETQYF. For the CDR3, the DNA is TGTGCCAGCAGCCACGGGACTAGCGGGAGAGAGACCCAGTACTTC. The chain combines TRBV5-8 with TRBJ2-5, with 14 bases matching TRBD2. V lost 4 bases and J lost 4; bases outside the gene matches: 3. The CDR3 covers 15 residues. Germline loops: CDR1 SGHTS, CDR2 YDEGEE.

The CDR3 DNA reads TGCAGCGTTGTCCAGGCGGATAGCACAGATACGCAGTATTTT. Translation gives CSVVQADSTDTQYF. This chain joins TRBV29-1 and TRBJ2-3; D call uncertain. The length of the CDR3 is 14 residues. Looked up from germline, CDR1 is SQVTM and CDR2 is ANQGSEA. V lost 4 bases, J lost 0 bases, and 11 bases lay in between.

The chain carries TRBV7-2 and TRBJ2-7; D ambiguous. The CDR3 totals 15 residues. Germline-derived CDR1 and CDR2 are SGHTA and FQGNSA. Trimming pared 0 bases from V and 3 bases from J, leaving 12 bases between. DNA for the CDR3: TGTGCCAGCAGCTTAGCGCATGAAGCACTCTACGAGCAGTACTTC. It is translated as CASSLAHEALYEQYF.

V is TRBV6-6 and J is TRBJ1-4, with TRBD1 as a possible D gene (5 bases). CDR3 length: 15 residues. The V end was cut by 4 bases, the J end by 4 bases, with 13 bases between. CDR1 is MNHNY, CDR2 SVGAGI, per germline (reference sequence). The CDR3 sequence: CASSSTGVGNEKLFF. Here the CDR3 DNA reads TGTGCCAGCAGTTCAACAGGAGTCGGTAATGAAAAACTGTTTTTT.

The V and J genes are TRBV11-1 and TRBJ2-1; D perhaps matches TRBD1 (5 bases). This CDR3 spans 16 amino acids. V lost 3 bases to trimming and J lost 9 bases, with 21 bases between them. Germline-derived CDR1 and CDR2 are SGHAT and FQDESV (reference sequence). The CDR3 DNA follows: TGTGCCAGCAGCTTCTCGGGCAGGGAAGGTCGTAGTGAGCAGTTCTTC. Translation: CASSFSGREGRSEQFF.

The chain employs TRBV27 and TRBJ2-7; 9 nucleotides match TRBD1. This CDR3 comprises 16 residues. J lost 4 bases, V lost 2 bases, and 9 bases had no gene match. Germline assignment: CDR1 MNHEY and CDR2 SMNVEV (reference sequence). The DNA of the CDR3 is TGTGCCAGCAGTTTAATAGGGGACAGGGAAGCGTACGAGCAGTACTTC. Protein sequence: CASSLIGDREAYEQYF.